This T cell receptor beta chain was recovered during a study of blood T cell repertoires in COVID-19. Method: immunoSEQ multiplex PCR; TCRdb's copy keeps in-frame clones and lacks some. The data contain roughly 170,000 clones, 88% of them singletons. Per the germline V gene, CDR1 is MNHEY and CDR2 is SVGAGI. This CDR3 has 13 residues. V lost 4 bases and J 1 base, leaving 7 bases between the germline ends. The sequence was obtained from a man in his fifties or sixties with acute or convalescent COVID-19. Sequencing was performed on peripheral blood. The rearrangement uses TRBV6-5 and TRBJ1-1; D not resolved. This CDR3 reads CASSSGSNTEAFF. DNA of the CDR3: TGTGCCAGCAGTTCGGGGTCGAACACTGAAGCTTTCTTT.